This entry is about one TCR beta chain. All donors were healthy HIV-negative adults lacking recent acute infections or vaccinations. Every donor was a Caucasian adult from Nashville, Tennessee. The ends lost 1 base at V and 2 bases at J; junction bases unmatched: 7. CDR3 length equals 16 residues. The germline V gene encodes CDR1 SGHTA and CDR2 FQGNSA. The data belong to a study of shared clonotypes between healthy human individuals. For unsorted PBMC, approximately 290 ng DNA per replicate equaled roughly 28,000 T cell genomes. The repertoire was sequenced with immunoSEQ multiplex PCR; TCRdb's copy has only in-frame clones and lacks some. The sample carries 490,000 or so clones, 76% recorded once.

This TCR derives from a woman aged 40 to 50 in good health. Some clones in this sample may be carry-over from other donors' samples. The specimen was PBMCs. The V and J genes are TRBV7-2 and TRBJ2-5; 7 nucleotides align to TRBD2. For the CDR3, the DNA is TGTGCCAGCAGCTTAGGCTCAGCGGGAATTCAAGAGACCCAGTACTTC. It translates to CASSLGSAGIQETQYF.